This TCR beta chain derives from a study of blood T cells in healthy people across ages. Primers used in a second PCR of about 6 to 11 cycles were a sample-barcoded 5' primer and a J-beta primer mix. The template-switch adaptor, which had 12 random nucleotides, put a tag on each cDNA molecule. Each CDR3 protein is one row after TCRdb ran MiXCR on the 5' RACE reads. The sample comprises 600,000 to 800,000 distinct CDR3 sequences, over 40% of which are singletons, and roughly 14% rests with the top ten. This clonotype was observed a handful of times. Antigen specificity is unknown. Whole-study findings and limits: With age, beta diversity per million T cells declined roughly linearly, significantly by about 40.

Donors each provided 7.5 to 10 milliliters of peripheral blood. CDR3 size: 16 residues. CDR1 DFQATT and CDR2 SNEGSKA come from the germline V gene (reference sequence). V was shortened by 0 bases and J by 1 base, with 14 bases between the two germline ends. This chain uses TRBV20-1 with TRBJ2-3, with D possibly TRBD2 on 6 matching bases. The sample comprised blood. This TCR was sampled from an elderly woman in good health. CDR3 DNA sequence: TGCAGTGCTAGAGATCGAGCGGGCTTAGGCACAGATACGCAGTATTTT. This codes for CSARDRAGLGTDTQYF.